The T cell receptor beta chain under discussion was sequenced for a study of blood T cell repertoires in COVID-19. Germline CDR1 SGHDT, CDR2 YYEEEE. Trimming took 5 bases from V and 4 from J; bases not matched to a gene: 5. The CDR3 is 14 residues long. Using immunoSEQ multiplex PCR, the repertoire was profiled, and TCRdb retains in-frame clones only, with some absent. The table records around 88,000 clones, more than 90% of them present only once. This sequence originates from a man aged 55 to 70 with acute or convalescent COVID-19. The sequencing input was peripheral blood. The rearrangement joins TRBV5-6 to TRBJ1-5, with 8 positions matching TRBD1. In nucleotides, the CDR3 is TGTGCCAGCAGTCGGACAGGGAGGAATCAGCCCCAGCATTTT. It translates to CASSRTGRNQPQHF.